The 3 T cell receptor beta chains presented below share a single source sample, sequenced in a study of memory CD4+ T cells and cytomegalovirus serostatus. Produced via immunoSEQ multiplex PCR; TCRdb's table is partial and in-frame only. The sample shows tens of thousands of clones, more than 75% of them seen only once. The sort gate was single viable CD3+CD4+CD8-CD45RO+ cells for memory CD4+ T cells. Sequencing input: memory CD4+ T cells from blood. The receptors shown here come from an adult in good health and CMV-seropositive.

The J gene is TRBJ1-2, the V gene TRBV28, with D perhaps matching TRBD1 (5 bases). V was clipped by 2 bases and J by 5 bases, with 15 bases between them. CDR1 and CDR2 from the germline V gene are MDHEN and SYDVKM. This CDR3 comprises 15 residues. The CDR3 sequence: CASSLGPLSGYGYTF. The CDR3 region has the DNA TGTGCCAGCAGTTTAGGCCCTCTCTCAGGGTATGGCTACACCTTC.

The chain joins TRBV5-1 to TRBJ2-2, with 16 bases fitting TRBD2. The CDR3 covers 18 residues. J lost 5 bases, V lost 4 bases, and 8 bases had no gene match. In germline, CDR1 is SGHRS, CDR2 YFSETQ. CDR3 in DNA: TGCGCCAGCAGCCCGGGACTAGCGGGAGGGCCACGGACCGGGGAGCTGTTTTTT. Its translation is CASSPGLAGGPRTGELFF.

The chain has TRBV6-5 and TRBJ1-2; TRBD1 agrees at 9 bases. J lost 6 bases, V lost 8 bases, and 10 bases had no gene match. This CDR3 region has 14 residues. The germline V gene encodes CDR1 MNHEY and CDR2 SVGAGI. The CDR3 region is CASGSTTGGDGYTF. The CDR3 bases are TGTGCCAGCGGATCCACCACAGGGGGCGATGGCTACACCTTC.